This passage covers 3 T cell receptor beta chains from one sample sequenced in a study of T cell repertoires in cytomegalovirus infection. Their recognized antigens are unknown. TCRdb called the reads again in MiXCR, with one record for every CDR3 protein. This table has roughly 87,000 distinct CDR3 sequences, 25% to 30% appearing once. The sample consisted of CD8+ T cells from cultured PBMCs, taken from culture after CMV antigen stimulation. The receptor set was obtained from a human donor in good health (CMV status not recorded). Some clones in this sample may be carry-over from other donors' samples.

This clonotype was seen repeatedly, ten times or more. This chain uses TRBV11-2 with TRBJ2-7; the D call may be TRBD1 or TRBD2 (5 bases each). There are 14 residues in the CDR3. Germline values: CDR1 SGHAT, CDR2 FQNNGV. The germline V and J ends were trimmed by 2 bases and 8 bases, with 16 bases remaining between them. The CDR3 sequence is CASSLPTGTVKQYF. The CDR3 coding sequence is TGTGCCAGCAGCTTACCTACCGGGACCGTCAAGCAGTACTTC.

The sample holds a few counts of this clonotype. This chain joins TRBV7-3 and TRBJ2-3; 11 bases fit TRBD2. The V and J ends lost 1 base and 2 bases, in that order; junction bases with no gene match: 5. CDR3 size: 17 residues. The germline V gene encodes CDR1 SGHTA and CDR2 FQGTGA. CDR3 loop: CASSLMASGGYTDTQYF. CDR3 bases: TGTGCCAGCAGCTTAATGGCTAGCGGGGGGTACACAGATACGCAGTATTTT.

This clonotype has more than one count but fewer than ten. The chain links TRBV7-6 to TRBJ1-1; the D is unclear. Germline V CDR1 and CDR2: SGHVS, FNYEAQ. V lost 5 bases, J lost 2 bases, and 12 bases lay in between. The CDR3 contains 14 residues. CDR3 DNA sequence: TGTGCCAGCAGCCTGGGCCCGGACAACACTGAAGCTTTCTTT. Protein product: CASSLGPDNTEAFF.